Sequencing of this T cell receptor (beta chain) was carried out in a study of naive and memory T cell subsets (dated by TCRdb to 2015 to 2018). Context from the whole study: In the figure summarizing the skin biopsy and whole blood samples, 10 or so blood donors, 7 tuberculin skin test biopsies and 3 saline control biopsies were reported. PCR2 was typically run as a SYBR Green qPCR and stopped at a set threshold, although low-input samples could use end-point PCR of roughly 6 cycles instead. Broader findings and caveats from the paper: The RNA-based method was acknowledged to be potentially sensitive to changes in TCR transcripts with T cell activation and differentiation.

The study described a robust, sensitive protocol for amplifying, sequencing and analyzing TCRs, using 3' ligation of a UMI-containing oligonucleotide to TCR cDNA. For whole blood analysis, more than 2 ml of peripheral blood was collected from healthy adult volunteers into Tempus tubes, and RNA was extracted following the manufacturer's instructions. Total RNA, without cell sorting, was DNase treated with RQ1 DNase before reverse transcription, targeting about 1 to 1000 ng input. Libraries were prepared from skin biopsies and whole blood so that pipeline robustness could be tested in samples in which T cells form a minority population. This clonotype has ten or more counts. Its antigen target is currently unknown. The input lacks base qualities; no much larger clone sits a single base away. Library preparation used UMI-ligation and nested PCR. The ligated cDNA was amplified in four rounds of PCR with nested alpha and beta constant region primers together with the SP2 primer. For the blood and skin samples, TCR RNA was reverse transcribed with SuperScript IV using primers for the alpha and beta constant regions. Using T4 RNA ligase 1, an oligonucleotide carrying both the Illumina SP2 primer and a UMI was ligated onto the 3' end of the cDNA. To prevent hairpin formation, the 12-nucleotide UMI was made up of two random hexamers with an eight-base spacer between them. From the second PCR onward, the TCR alpha and beta chain libraries were handled separately, and dual indexing was used for multiplexing. After pooling, the indexed libraries were analyzed by capillary electrophoresis and sequenced on either an Illumina MiSeq or NextSeq. Libraries were spiked with PhiX DNA at about 5-7% so that base diversity was increased and cluster recognition was improved. Processing in the source paper ran as follows. Demultiplexor extracted UMIs from read 2, combined them with read 1 TCR sequence, and split reads by sample indices. Decombinator identified V and J genes and V-J junctions, assigning each TCR a five-part identifier including V and J deletions. Collapsinator used UMIs to correct sequencing errors and PCR amplification heterogeneity, yielding UMI-based abundance per TCR. Identifiers were converted to nucleotide sequence by CDR3Translator and translated to amino acids, and CDR3 regions were extracted on the basis of terminal motifs. Error-corrected alpha and beta TCR counts from blood and skin were compared after normalization to input RNA amount. The raw public reads went through TCRdb reprocessing: fastp at Q25, MiXCR clone calling, in-frame beta chains kept. Here each entry gathers all rows of one CDR3 protein and keeps the most common genes and DNA. What appears here as the V and J calls and clone size reflects TCRdb's work, not the paper's. This sample lists about 25,000 distinct CDR3 sequences; over 4% were detected once. 7% to 8% of the sample belongs to the ten largest clones.

From V the trimming removes 0 bases and from J it removes 4 bases, while the gene matches leave 5 bases of the junction unaccounted for. From its cysteine to its phenylalanine, the CDR3 spans 16 amino acids. CDR3 DNA only is kept here, 48 bases in frame from base 1. CDR1 and CDR2, looked up from the germline V gene (reference sequence), are LGHDT and YNNKEL. The source is an adult in good health. The chain is made from TRBV3-1 and TRBJ2-1, with TRBD2 identical over 8 junction bases. The sequenced sample consisted of blood. The CDR3 has the sequence CASSQEPGLGYNEQFF. The nucleotide sequence is given as TGTGCCAGCAGCCAAGAACCGGGACTAGGGTACAATGAGCAGTTCTTC.